The following is a T cell receptor (beta chain) sequence with its context. The antigen it recognizes is unknown. Qualities for individual bases were not recorded, and no much larger clone is one base off. The CDR3 has 13 amino acids, counting the end cysteine and phenylalanine. The read is trimmed to its CDR3 DNA, 39 bases read in frame from base 1. V is clipped by 5 bases and J by 4 bases, and the sequence between their germline boundaries is 11 bases long. According to the germline V gene, CDR1 reads MNHEY and CDR2 reads SVGEGT. The immunoSEQ Assay, a bias-controlled multiplex PCR, was used to amplify TCRbeta CDR3 regions from genomic DNA. The paper's data handling went like this. Nucleated cell counts per sample were estimated from amplification of reference gene primers within the assay. Sequence reads were collapsed and filtered to measure the absolute abundance of every unique TCRbeta CDR3 rearrangement. For each sample, productive Simpson clonality was calculated as the square root of Simpson's diversity index over productive rearrangements. Not all clones reach the TCRdb copy of this immuneACCESS table, which keeps in-frame sequences only. Checked studies attribute under half of the gap to unresolved V genes and leave the rest unexplained. The V and J calls and clone size come from that table; D and trimming were worked out from the DNA. Recorded for this sample are 170,000 or so clones; 90% of them occurred a single time. In total, the top ten clones hold nearly 0.55% of the sample.

Collaborating institutions collected whole blood in K2EDTA tubes following their own protocols. Collaborator samples were shipped for TCRbeta analysis as frozen whole blood, isolated PBMCs, or DNA extracted from either sample type. This specimen belongs to a study of blood T cell repertoires in COVID-19 (dated by TCRdb to the early 2020s). Context from the whole study: Samples covering the acute and convalescent phases of COVID-19 were provided by collaborators in the United States, Italy and Spain. The prospective study material was composed of cDNA or gDNA derived from T cells, B-cell-depleted T cells, or PBMCs. Deeply sampled blood TCRbeta repertoires from subjects exposed to, actively infected with, or recovered from COVID-19 were included in the dataset. The repertoires were released in a freely available public database intended as a resource for research on the immune response to SARS-CoV-2. Samples were obtained from the ongoing ImmuneRACE study (first 160 participants) and from some 1,200 subjects provided by 6 global collaborators. Nearly every sample came with metadata listing a de-identified subject ID, COVID-19 status, age in years and sex. HLA class I and class II types, where available, came from metadata supplied by the sample provider rather than from assay-based typing. Broader findings and caveats from the paper: The quantity of clinical and demographic metadata differed by source and by participant and was supplied without curation.

The sequence derives from a man aged 45-60 years with acute or convalescent COVID-19. The chain links TRBV6-2 or TRBV6-3 with TRBJ1-1, with the D gene call left open. Specimen: peripheral blood. This receptor has the CDR3 CASSLGGRTEAFF. At the DNA level, the sequence is TGTGCCAGCAGTCTGGGCGGGCGCACTGAAGCTTTCTTT.